The source of this T cell receptor (beta chain) is a study of PD-1 blockade in classical Hodgkin lymphoma. The overall study: With a 2-week interval, patients received intravenous nivolumab at 3 mg/kg.

General observations from the study: CD4+ TCR diversity, unlike CD8+, rose significantly by C4D1. Patients starting nivolumab less than 1 year after ASCT had lower diversity and were excluded from later analyses.

Remarks on this clone: Its specificity is unknown.

Relapses following autologous stem cell transplantation were seen in all patients, with brentuximab vedotin exposure varying. Classification of best responses gave complete response, partial response or progressive disease. Only in-frame clones appear in the TCRdb table, and some are missing; sequencing was by immunoSEQ multiplex PCR. Of approximately 90,000 clones listed, nearly 95% are singletons. The receptor was derived from a human donor with classical Hodgkin lymphoma. Sample: peripheral blood mononuclear cells (PBMCs), taken before the second cycle of nivolumab.

The CDR3 region has the DNA TGTGCCAGCATGGACTACACTAAAGCTAAAAACATTCAGTACTTC. Protein product: CASMDYTKAKNIQYF. J is TRBJ2-4 and V is TRBV6-1; D is perhaps TRBD2 (6 bases). Trimming removed 7 bases at V and 4 bases at J, with 17 bases between. CDR1 and CDR2 from the germline V gene are MNHNS and SASEGT. This CDR3 contains 15 residues.